One and the same sample provided the 21 T cell receptor beta chains below, sequenced in a study of blood T cell repertoires in COVID-19 (dated by TCRdb to 2018 to 2021). The method behind the library was the immunoSEQ multiplex PCR assay. TCRdb's version of the immuneACCESS table is confined to in-frame rearrangements and falls short of the full clone set. An unresolved V gene accounts for under half of the shortfall where checked; the remainder is of unknown origin. In all, the sample holds tens of thousands of clones, and approximately 86% of those were seen once. The ten top clones hold 1% of the sample. Input material: peripheral blood. The receptors originated from a man in his 70s with acute or convalescent COVID-19.

V is TRBV6-5 and J is TRBJ2-1; possible D gene TRBD2, 6 bases. V lost 1 base and J lost 9, with 7 bases in between. Germline-derived CDR1 and CDR2 are MNHEY and SVGAGI. This CDR3 is 12 amino acids long. CDR3 in amino acids: CASSYFGGEQFF. The CDR3 bases are TGTGCCAGCAGTTACTTCGGGGGTGAGCAGTTCTTC.

The CDR3 DNA reads TGCGCCAGCATGACTAGCGTAGGATACAATGAGCAGTTCTTC. It codes for CASMTSVGYNEQFF. The rearrangement links TRBV5-1 to TRBJ2-1; 8 bases align to TRBD2. Germline V gene data show CDR1 as SGHRS and CDR2 as YFSETQ. The CDR3 loop spans 14 amino acids. Trimming took 6 bases from V and 4 from J; bases not matched to a gene: 6. Full variable domain (missing parts from reference TRBV5-1 and TRBJ2-1): KAGVTQTPRYLIKTRGQQVTLSCSPISGHRSVSWYQQTPGQGLQFLFEYFSETQRNKGNFPGRFSGRQFSNSRSEMNVSTLELGDSALYLCASMTSVGYNEQFFGPGTRLTVL.

This clone was seen once. The genes are TRBV7-9 and TRBJ2-2; tentatively, D is TRBD2 (7 bases). The CDR3 has 17 amino acids. Germline V CDR1 and CDR2: SEHNR, FQNEAQ (reference sequence). The V and J ends lost 2 bases and 0 bases respectively, with 13 bases between them. The CDR3 loop is CASSLRGGITNTGELFF. Here the CDR3 DNA reads TGTGCCAGCAGCTTAAGGGGGGGAATAACGAACACCGGGGAGCTGTTTTTT.

The genes are TRBV19 and TRBJ2-4, with D tentatively TRBD2 (5 bases). Germline CDR1 is LNHDA and CDR2 is SQIVND (reference sequence). The ends were cut back, 2 bases at V and 5 bases at J, with 10 bases in the middle. This CDR3 is 14 amino acids long. DNA of the CDR3: TGTGCCAGTAGTATAAAGTTGGGAGAAAACATTCAGTACTTC. It yields the protein CASSIKLGENIQYF.

This chain joins TRBV2 and TRBJ1-5; 7 bases match TRBD1. Germline V gene lookup returns CDR1 SNHLY and CDR2 FYNNEI. V lost 6 bases and J lost 1; bases outside the gene matches: 6. This CDR3 is built from 15 residues. CDR3 in amino acids: CASRFMTGSNQPQHF. For the CDR3, the DNA is TGTGCCAGCAGATTTATGACAGGGAGCAATCAGCCCCAGCATTTT.

This clone was picked up one time. The chain has TRBV7-9 and TRBJ1-1, with 11 bases fitting TRBD1. The junction had 6 bases not matched to a gene; V was cut back by 5 bases and J by 1 base. Germline CDR1 reads SEHNR; CDR2 reads FQNEAQ (reference sequence). The CDR3 runs to 16 residues. The CDR3 coding sequence is TGTGCCAGCAGCGCTGGACAGGGGGCGACGAACACTGAAGCTTTCTTT. Its translation: CASSAGQGATNTEAFF.

The gene calls are TRBV18 and TRBJ2-7; weak D call: TRBD1 (7 bases). The V gene lost 1 base and the J gene lost 6 bases, with 10 bases spanning the gap. In germline, CDR1 is KGHSH, CDR2 LQKENI. The CDR3 spans 13 residues. The DNA for the CDR3 is TGTGCCAGCTCACCACAGGAGGGGGCCGAGCAGTACTTC. Protein: CASSPQEGAEQYF. The whole variable domain, filled in from reference TRBV18 and TRBJ2-7, reads NAGVMQNPRHLVRRRGQEARLRCSPMKGHSHVYWYRQLPEEGLKFMVYLQKENIIDESGMPKERFSAEFPKEGPSILRIQQVVRGDSAAYFCASSPQEGAEQYFGPGTRLTVT.

This clone was detected only once. The rearrangement links TRBV15 to TRBJ2-1; D uncertain. The CDR3 is made up of 16 amino acids. Germline lookup yields CDR1 LNHNV and CDR2 YYDKDF (reference sequence). Trimming pared 0 bases from V and 10 bases from J, leaving 19 bases between. DNA of the CDR3: TGTGCCACCAGCAGAGATCATTCCGCCCCCCCGGAGGAGCAGTTCTTC. This translates into CATSRDHSAPPEEQFF.

The rearrangement uses TRBV5-1 and TRBJ2-5, with TRBD2 matching over 13 bases. The CDR3 loop spans 16 amino acids. With V trimmed by 4 bases and J by 3 bases, 6 bases remained unmatched. The V gene's germline CDR1 is SGHRS and CDR2 YFSETQ. CDR3 region: CASSGAGTSGKETQYF. CDR3 coding DNA: TGCGCCAGCAGCGGCGCCGGGACTAGCGGGAAAGAGACCCAGTACTTC.

V and J are TRBV25-1 and TRBJ1-4, with 10 bases lining up with TRBD1. Per germline, CDR1 MGHDK and CDR2 SYGVNS. J lost 11 bases, V lost 8 bases, and 14 bases had no gene match. This CDR3 comprises 15 residues. CDR3 residues: CASRYSGTGVGKLFF. CDR3 bases: TGTGCCAGCCGATATTCCGGGACAGGGGTTGGGAAACTGTTTTTT.

The V and J genes are TRBV6-5 and TRBJ2-3; TRBD1 matches 9 bases. J was trimmed by 6 bases and V by 6 bases; bases with no gene match: 10. The CDR3 is 15 amino acids. Per germline, CDR1 MNHEY and CDR2 SVGAGI. This chain's CDR3 is CASRGTGSVSDTQYF. The CDR3 coding sequence is TGTGCCAGCAGAGGGACAGGGTCGGTGTCGGATACGCAGTATTTT.

This clone was seen a few times. The chain combines TRBV2 with TRBJ1-6, with 7 nucleotides matching TRBD1. J gave up 0 bases and V 7 bases, and 6 bases lay outside the gene matches. The CDR3 extends over 16 amino acids. Germline CDR1 and CDR2: SNHLY and FYNNEI. CDR3 in DNA: TGTGCCAGCAACGACAGGGTGAGCTCCTATAATTCACCCCTCCACTTT. This translates into CASNDRVSSYNSPLHF.

This clone was picked up one time. The genes are TRBV5-1 and TRBJ2-7; TRBD1 agrees at 9 bases. The V gene end was trimmed by 0 bases and the J gene end by 9 bases; junction bases not matched to a gene: 4. This CDR3 region has 13 residues. Germline CDR1 and CDR2: SGHRS and YFSETQ. The CDR3 spells CASSLGTGGRQYF. In DNA, the CDR3 is TGCGCCAGCAGCTTGGGTACAGGGGGCCGGCAGTACTTC.

In this sample, this clone turned up once. The chain combines TRBV5-1 with TRBJ2-7, with a weak D call TRBD2 (6 bases). V lost 5 bases and J 0 bases, leaving 9 bases between the germline ends. CDR1 is SGHRS, CDR2 YFSETQ, per germline. This CDR3 is 13 amino acids long. CDR3 region: CASRPGVSYEQYF. The CDR3 DNA is TGCGCCAGCAGGCCGGGGGTCTCCTACGAGCAGTACTTC.

The CDR3: CASSLWREYDNEQFF. In nucleotides, the CDR3 is TGTGCCAGCAGCTTATGGCGGGAGTATGACAATGAGCAGTTCTTC. The chain links TRBV7-9 to TRBJ2-1; 7 bases agree with TRBD2. The germline V gene encodes CDR1 SEHNR and CDR2 FQNEAQ (reference sequence). The CDR3 is made up of 15 amino acids. V gave up 2 bases and J gave up 5 bases; unmatched junction bases: 6.

The V and J genes are TRBV4-1 and TRBJ1-2; 7 nucleotides agree with TRBD1. CDR1 MGHRA and CDR2 YSYEKL come from the germline V gene. V shed 4 bases and J 3 bases; nucleotides not matched to a gene: 11. The CDR3 runs 16 residues. DNA of the CDR3: TGCGCCAGCAGCCCCTGGCAGGGGGGCCTCGACTATGGCTACACCTTC. Translation: CASSPWQGGLDYGYTF.

The chain joins TRBV6-6 to TRBJ1-5; possible D gene TRBD1, 6 bases. CDR3 length equals 12 residues. The ends were cut back, 8 bases at V and 8 bases at J, with 13 bases in the middle. Germline values: CDR1 MNHNY, CDR2 SVGAGI (reference sequence). This CDR3 is CASRQGREPQHF. CDR3 nucleotide sequence: TGTGCCAGCCGGCAGGGGAGGGAGCCCCAGCATTTT.

This clone was counted once. This chain joins TRBV6-5 and TRBJ1-6; a possible D gene is TRBD1 (5 bases). The length of the CDR3 is 15 residues. The ends were cut back, 4 bases at V and 3 bases at J, with 10 bases in the middle. From germline, CDR1 is MNHEY and CDR2 SVGAGI. CDR3: CASSSRQSYNSPLHF. For the CDR3, the DNA is TGTGCCAGCAGTTCCCGACAGAGCTATAATTCACCCCTCCACTTT.

The rearrangement links TRBV5-1 to TRBJ1-4, with D possibly TRBD1 on 6 matching bases. V shed 4 bases and J shed 0 bases, with 16 bases lying between them. Germline V gene data show CDR1 as SGHRS and CDR2 as YFSETQ. CDR3 length: 17 residues. The DNA of the CDR3 is TGCGCCAGCAGCCCGGGGGGGGCCGAAGCAACTAATGAAAAACTGTTTTTT. Protein product: CASSPGGAEATNEKLFF.

The V call is TRBV2, the J call TRBJ2-1, with 8 bases that match TRBD1. This CDR3 is built from 14 residues. The J segment lost 3 bases and the V segment lost 8 bases, leaving 6 bases of the junction unmatched. CDR1 is SNHLY, CDR2 FYNNEI, per germline. CDR3 sequence reads: CASGKDRGYNEQFF. CDR3 nucleotide sequence: TGTGCCAGCGGTAAAGACAGGGGCTACAATGAGCAGTTCTTC.

CDR3 in amino acids: CASSFPGQASAEAFF. The CDR3 coding sequence is TGTGCCAGCAGCTTCCCAGGACAGGCCTCCGCTGAAGCTTTCTTT. The genes are TRBV7-9 and TRBJ1-1; 7 nucleotides match TRBD1. This CDR3 is built from 15 residues. Germline CDR1 SEHNR, CDR2 FQNEAQ (reference sequence). Trimming cost V 3 bases and J 6 bases; bases outside gene matches: 10. Based on the CDR3 plus reference TRBV7-9 and TRBJ1-1, the full variable domain is DTGVSQNPRHKITKRGQNVTFRCDPISEHNRLYWYRQTLGQGPEFLTYFQNEAQLEKSRLLSDRFSAERPKGSFSTLEIQRTEQGDSAMYLCASSFPGQASAEAFFGQGTRLTVV.